The 6 T cell receptor beta chains below come from one sample, sequenced in a study of blood T cell repertoires in COVID-19. Assay: immunoSEQ multiplex PCR; the TCRdb copy retains only in-frame clones and omits some. The sample includes over 200,000 clones, 70% to 90% of them seen just once. The specimen was PBMCs or T cells enriched from blood (not recorded which). These receptor sequences come from a woman between 40 and 55 years old with acute COVID-19.

Only a few counts were recorded for this clone. The J gene is TRBJ1-3, the V gene TRBV5-1; D call uncertain. CDR3 length: 13 residues. Germline CDR1 reads SGHRS; CDR2 reads YFSETQ. V shed 0 bases and J shed 4 bases, with 5 bases lying between them. In DNA form, the CDR3 reads TGCGCCAGCAGCTTGGGGCACGGAAACACCATATATTTT. Translation: CASSLGHGNTIYF.

This sequence joins TRBV14 and TRBJ1-2; 7 bases fit TRBD1. This CDR3 region has 13 residues. V gave up 4 bases and J gave up 5 bases; unmatched junction bases: 4. From germline, CDR1 is SGHDN and CDR2 FVKESK. The CDR3 DNA reads as TGTGCCAGCAGCCCGGGACAGAAATATGGCTACACCTTC. Its protein is CASSPGQKYGYTF.

The V gene is TRBV6-4, the J gene TRBJ1-2, with 9 nucleotides matching TRBD1. V was pared by 8 bases and J by 5 bases, with 21 bases of the junction left unmatched. The germline CDR1 and CDR2 sequences are MRHNA and SNTAGT. There are 18 residues in the CDR3. In DNA form, the CDR3 reads TGTGCCAGCTTGAGAATATGGTCGACAGGGGGTTTTAGGTATGGCTACACCTTC. It specifies CASLRIWSTGGFRYGYTF.

The V call is TRBV10-1, the J call TRBJ2-3; unclear D gene. Trimming shortened V by 0 bases and J by 4 bases, and 14 bases separated the two germline ends. In germline, CDR1 is WNHNN, CDR2 SYGVQD (reference sequence). This CDR3 region has 16 residues. The CDR3, as DNA: TGCGCCAGCAGTGAGTCGAGGCGTAGCACGCCAGATACGCAGTATTTT. Translating it yields CASSESRRSTPDTQYF.

This chain connects TRBV3-1 (or the pseudogene TRBV3-2) to TRBJ2-5; D possibly corresponds to TRBD2 (6 bases). CDR1 and CDR2 (germline): LGHDT, YNNKEL (reference sequence). CDR3 length: 16 amino acids. Trimming removed 4 bases from V and 4 bases from J, with 19 bases in between. The chain's CDR3 is CASSLLLGGAIETQYF. CDR3 bases: TGTGCCAGCAGCCTGCTACTGGGAGGTGCAATAGAGACCCAGTACTTC.

The chain carries TRBV18 and TRBJ1-6; 8 positions agree with TRBD1. Losses at the gene ends were 4 bases for V and 10 bases for J; bases not matched to a gene: 6. This CDR3 spans 14 amino acids. Germline values: CDR1 KGHSH, CDR2 LQKENI. The CDR3 coding sequence is TGTGCCAGCTCACTTCAGGGGGCTCGCTCACCCCTCCACTTT. Translating gives CASSLQGARSPLHF. Full variable domain (outside the CDR3, taken from reference TRBV18 and TRBJ1-6): NAGVMQNPRHLVRRRGQEARLRCSPMKGHSHVYWYRQLPEEGLKFMVYLQKENIIDESGMPKERFSAEFPKEGPSILRIQQVVRGDSAAYFCASSLQGARSPLHFGNGTRLTVT.